The 28 T cell receptor beta chains below were found in one sample sequenced in a study of control samples from healthy donors and cancer patients (dated by TCRdb to the early 2020s). Library method: the immunoSEQ multiplex PCR assay. The table was pulled from immuneACCESS by TCRdb, which kept in-frame rearrangements only. Such tables lose some clones; where checked, under half of the loss comes from unresolved V genes, and the rest has no known cause. For this sample there are roughly 150,000 clones; around nine tenths appear just once. The top ten clones comprise 1.7% of the sample. Sequenced input: blood. Receptors originate from a man aged 18-30 years in good health.

J is TRBJ1-1 and V is TRBV29-1; TRBD1 matches at 8 bases. Germline CDR1 SQVTM, CDR2 ANQGSEA. V was clipped by 5 bases and J by 5 bases; unmatched bases: 13. There are 15 residues in the CDR3. CDR3 bases: TGCAGCGTTAAACTACAGGGGGGTTCGGTGACTGAAGCTTTCTTT. Translating gives CSVKLQGGSVTEAFF.

V gene TRBV6-5 combines with J gene TRBJ2-7, with D possibly TRBD1 on 5 matching bases. Trimming took 10 bases from V and 0 from J, leaving 10 bases between them. There are 12 residues in the CDR3. Germline CDR1 reads MNHEY; CDR2 reads SVGAGI. CDR3 bases: TGTGCCATACGACAGTTCTCCTACGAGCAGTACTTC. Translating it yields CAIRQFSYEQYF.

The chain combines TRBV7-8 with TRBJ2-2; D gene ambiguous. V shed 5 bases and J shed 6 bases, with 7 bases lying between them. CDR1 is SGHVS and CDR2 is FQNEAQ in the germline V gene. The CDR3 runs 12 residues. CDR3 bases: TGTGCCAGCAGCCGCAGTTCCGGGGAGCTGTTTTTT. Protein product: CASSRSSGELFF.

The CDR3 loop is CASSGGLAGVSSEQFF. The CDR3 DNA is TGTGCCAGCAGCGGCGGACTAGCGGGGGTATCGAGTGAGCAGTTCTTC. This chain links TRBV9 with TRBJ2-1; 13 positions match TRBD2. The V and J ends lost 3 bases and 9 bases, in that order; junction bases with no gene match: 9. Germline CDR1 is SGDLS and CDR2 is YYNGEE. CDR3 length equals 16 residues. Full variable domain (outside the CDR3, taken from reference TRBV9 and TRBJ2-1): DSGVTQTPKHLITATGQRVTLRCSPRSGDLSVYWYQQSLDQGLQFLIQYYNGEERAKGNILERFSAQQFPDLHSELNLSSLELGDSALYFCASSGGLAGVSSEQFFGPGTRLTVL.

V is TRBV9 and J is TRBJ1-1; TRBD1 aligns across 8 bases. The trim removed 3 bases at V and 6 bases at J, leaving 10 bases unmatched. CDR1 is SGDLS and CDR2 is YYNGEE in the germline V gene. The CDR3 sequence is 15 residues long. The CDR3 bases are TGTGCCAGCAGCGCCGAGGGTGGACAGGGAGCTGAAGCTTTCTTT. Protein product: CASSAEGGQGAEAFF. Based on the CDR3 plus reference TRBV9 and TRBJ1-1, the full variable domain is DSGVTQTPKHLITATGQRVTLRCSPRSGDLSVYWYQQSLDQGLQFLIQYYNGEERAKGNILERFSAQQFPDLHSELNLSSLELGDSALYFCASSAEGGQGAEAFFGQGTRLTVV.

The chain uses TRBV7-3 and TRBJ2-3; D might be TRBD1 or TRBD2, each matching 5 bases. Looked up from germline, CDR1 is SGHTA and CDR2 is FQGTGA. This CDR3 is built from 15 residues. With 4 bases removed from V and 5 bases from J, the gap between germline ends came to 16 bases. CDR3 residues: CASSSNYGAGDTQYF. CDR3 coding DNA: TGTGCCAGCAGCTCCAATTACGGGGCTGGAGATACGCAGTATTTT.

V gene TRBV14 combines with J gene TRBJ2-1, with D hard to call. Per germline, CDR1 SGHDN and CDR2 FVKESK. The CDR3 consists of 15 residues. V was trimmed by 4 bases and J by 8 bases, leaving 18 bases between them. The CDR3 region is CASSLKSSSGHEQFF. DNA for the CDR3: TGTGCCAGCAGCCTCAAGAGTTCCAGTGGCCATGAGCAGTTCTTC.

This clone was seen just once. The chain links TRBV6-5 to TRBJ2-7; TRBD1 matches at 7 bases. The CDR3 runs 14 residues. V was clipped by 6 bases and J by 0 bases; unmatched bases: 5. The V gene's germline CDR1 is MNHEY and CDR2 SVGAGI. The CDR3 here is CASRPDRVSYEQYF. The CDR3 DNA reads as TGTGCCAGCAGACCCGACAGGGTCTCCTACGAGCAGTACTTC.

The sample holds a few counts of this clone. This chain connects TRBV7-8 to TRBJ1-5; no definite D call. The CDR3 sequence is 17 residues long. The germline V gene encodes CDR1 SGHVS and CDR2 FQNEAQ. V lost 2 bases and J lost 0, with 14 bases in between. CDR3 loop: CASSLREAPYSNQPQHF. The CDR3 nucleotides are TGTGCCAGCAGCTTAAGGGAGGCACCTTATAGCAATCAGCCCCAGCATTTT.

The V gene is TRBV9, the J gene TRBJ1-2, with 7 bases that match TRBD1. Germline trimming cut 2 bases from V and 6 bases from J; bases unmatched to any gene: 7. The CDR3 is 14 residues long. Germline V CDR1 and CDR2: SGDLS, YYNGEE. The CDR3 sequence: CASSVGGGGNGYTF. DNA for the CDR3: TGTGCCAGCAGCGTTGGAGGGGGCGGGAATGGCTACACCTTC.

The chain is built from TRBV7-9 and TRBJ1-3; D gene uncertain. V was shortened by 3 bases and J by 3 bases, with 3 bases between the two germline ends. The CDR3 sequence is 12 residues long. Germline CDR1 SEHNR, CDR2 FQNEAQ (reference sequence). CDR3 DNA sequence: TGTGCCAGCAGCTTGGATGGAAACACCATATATTTT. Translated: CASSLDGNTIYF.

The rearrangement uses TRBV7-2 and TRBJ2-7; D gene uncertain. The CDR3 loop spans 17 amino acids. Germline assignment: CDR1 SGHTA and CDR2 FQGNSA. Trimming cost V 0 bases and J 1 base, with 16 bases left between them. CDR3 loop: CASSLAGESVGSYEQYF. The CDR3 region has the DNA TGTGCCAGCAGCTTAGCAGGAGAAAGCGTAGGATCCTACGAGCAGTACTTC.

The J gene is TRBJ2-7, the V gene TRBV5-6; possibly TRBD1 for D (5 bases). This CDR3 contains 15 residues. V lost 1 base and J lost 2, with 13 bases in between. Germline CDR1 and CDR2: SGHDT and YYEEEE. CDR3 DNA sequence: TGTGCCAGCAGCTTGTATCAGGGAATTACCTACGAGCAGTACTTC. This sequence encodes CASSLYQGITYEQYF.

The CDR3 reads CASSLVLEPTGELFF. CDR3 DNA: TGTGCCAGCAGCTTAGTATTAGAACCCACCGGGGAGCTGTTTTTT. The chain combines TRBV7-9 with TRBJ2-2; D not resolved. The CDR3 sequence is 15 residues long. CDR1 is SEHNR, CDR2 FQNEAQ, per germline (reference sequence). V was shortened by 1 base and J by 4 bases, with 10 bases between the two germline ends.

The chain couples TRBV7-2 to TRBJ2-7, with TRBD2 as a possible D gene (6 bases). Germline CDR1 is SGHTA and CDR2 is FQGNSA. With 5 bases removed from V and 7 bases from J, the gap between germline ends came to 12 bases. This CDR3 spans 12 amino acids. As DNA, the CDR3 is TGTGCCAGCAGCCTGACTAGGAGTGAGCAGTACTTC. Protein sequence: CASSLTRSEQYF.

This clone was seen just once. The chain recombines TRBV28 with TRBJ1-4; tentatively, D is TRBD1 (5 bases). Germline lookup yields CDR1 MDHEN and CDR2 SYDVKM. This CDR3 has 14 residues. V lost 6 bases to trimming and J lost 8 bases, with 16 bases between them. Here the CDR3 DNA reads TGTGCCAGCAGCGGGGCAACCCGGGGGGAAAAACTGTTTTTT. It yields the protein CASSGATRGEKLFF.

The chain has TRBV12-1 and TRBJ1-3. TRBV12-1 is recorded as a pseudogene. This CDR3 contains 16 residues. The CDR3 is CASSFGSWSSGNTIYF. CDR3 coding DNA: TGTGCCAGCAGCTTTGGGAGCTGGTCTTCTGGAAACACCATATATTTT.

The J gene is TRBJ1-4, the V gene TRBV5-1; no definite D call. The length of the CDR3 is 14 residues. Germline CDR1 reads SGHRS; CDR2 reads YFSETQ. Trimming pared 1 base from V and 7 bases from J, leaving 11 bases between. The CDR3 is CASSLRRPGEKLFF. DNA of the CDR3: TGCGCCAGCAGCTTGCGGAGGCCCGGTGAAAAACTGTTTTTT.

This clone was seen only once. This sequence joins TRBV3-1 (or the pseudogene TRBV3-2) and TRBJ2-7; 7 nucleotides align to TRBD2. This CDR3 comprises 16 residues. Trimming at V came to 8 bases and at J to 2 bases, leaving 15 bases not matched to a gene. Germline loops: CDR1 LGHDT, CDR2 YNNKEL (reference sequence). The CDR3 bases are TGTGCCAGCCAGCGGGGCAGCCCTTGGAGTCCCTACGAGCAGTACTTC. This codes for CASQRGSPWSPYEQYF.

This chain uses TRBV20-1 with TRBJ1-1; D unresolved. Trimming removed 7 bases from V and 1 base from J, with 7 bases in between. CDR3 length: 11 amino acids. Germline-derived CDR1 and CDR2 are DFQATT and SNEGSKA (reference sequence). The CDR3 coding sequence is TGCAGTGGTAGGAGGAACACTGAAGCTTTCTTT. It encodes CSGRRNTEAFF.

This chain links TRBV6-2 or TRBV6-3 with TRBJ1-6; TRBD1 aligns across 8 bases. CDR1 is MNHEY, CDR2 SVGEGT, per germline. The CDR3 loop spans 15 amino acids. Losses at the gene ends were 4 bases for V and 5 bases for J; bases not matched to a gene: 4. CDR3 DNA sequence: TGTGCCAGCAGTTGGCGACAGGGGAATAATTCACCCCTCCACTTT. Translated, it gives CASSWRQGNNSPLHF.

The chain couples TRBV3-1 (or the pseudogene TRBV3-2) to TRBJ2-5; 16 bases match TRBD2. This CDR3 contains 17 residues. The ends lost 0 bases at V and 5 bases at J; junction bases unmatched: 3. Germline V gives CDR1 LGHDT, CDR2 YNNKEL (reference sequence). Here the CDR3 DNA reads TGTGCCAGCAGCCAAGAGGGACTAGCGGGGGGGCACGAGACCCAGTACTTC. Its translation: CASSQEGLAGGHETQYF.

This clone has more than one count but fewer than ten. This chain links TRBV5-6 with TRBJ2-7, with D tentatively TRBD2 (7 bases). This CDR3 spans 12 amino acids. Germline CDR1 SGHDT, CDR2 YYEEEE. Trimming left V 4 bases short and J 6 bases short, with 11 bases between. CDR3 residues: CASSPGGLEQYF. CDR3 bases: TGTGCCAGCAGCCCCGGGGGGCTCGAGCAGTACTTC.

The rearrangement joins TRBV6-5 to TRBJ2-5; TRBD1 agrees at 8 bases. Germline assignment: CDR1 MNHEY and CDR2 SVGAGI. This CDR3 is built from 13 residues. Trimming took 6 bases from V and 3 from J; bases not matched to a gene: 3. Written as DNA, the CDR3 is TGTGCCAGCAGGTTGACAGGGGAAGAGACCCAGTACTTC. This gives the protein CASRLTGEETQYF.

The rearrangement links TRBV3-1 (or the pseudogene TRBV3-2) to TRBJ2-1, with 10 bases matching TRBD1. The germline gives CDR1 LGHDT, CDR2 YNNKEL (reference sequence). Trimming at V came to 4 bases and at J to 4 bases, leaving 13 bases not matched to a gene. CDR3 length: 18 amino acids. The CDR3 coding sequence is TGTGCCAGCAGCCTACGGACAGGGGGAGGGTTGGGATACAATGAGCAGTTCTTC. Its translation: CASSLRTGGGLGYNEQFF.

The chain joins TRBV7-9 to TRBJ1-1; D not certain. The CDR3 totals 14 residues. Germline CDR1 SEHNR, CDR2 FQNEAQ (reference sequence). Trimming removed 4 bases from V and 1 base from J, with 10 bases in between. The CDR3 here is CASSSDGRNTEAFF. The CDR3 region has the DNA TGTGCCAGCAGCTCCGACGGGAGGAACACTGAAGCTTTCTTT.

The V gene is TRBV2, the J gene TRBJ2-3; 7 bases align to TRBD2. J was trimmed by 1 base and V by 0 bases; bases with no gene match: 1. The CDR3 loop spans 15 amino acids. Germline V lookup: CDR1 SNHLY, CDR2 FYNNEI. CDR3 in DNA: TGTGCCAGCAGTGAAGCGGGAGGGGGCACAGATACGCAGTATTTT. It codes for CASSEAGGGTDTQYF.

This clone was seen a single time. The V gene is TRBV24-1, the J gene TRBJ2-3; no clear D. V was clipped by 4 bases and J by 1 base, with 11 bases between them. The CDR3 extends over 15 amino acids. The V gene's germline CDR1 is KGHDR and CDR2 SFDVKD. The DNA of the CDR3 is TGTGCCACCAGTGAATTGACTGGGGGCACAGATACGCAGTATTTT. Translated: CATSELTGGTDTQYF.